The 20 T cell receptor beta chains presented below share a single source sample, sequenced in a study of T-cell reconstitution after alpha-beta-depleted transplantation in children. It was with unique molecular identifiers that the TCRbeta library was prepared. TCRdb independently ran MiXCR on the PCR reads; one entry per CDR3 protein. Among around 700,000 distinct CDR3 sequences, over 10% were seen once, and the ten largest hold approximately 0.8%. The sample here was PBMCs, taken before TCRalphabeta/CD19-depleted stem cell transplant. The receptors originated from a girl aged 2-10 years with congenital amegakaryocytic thrombocytopenia, due to receive a stem cell transplant.

The table lists this clonotype with many counts. The chain couples TRBV7-2 to TRBJ2-1; D possibly corresponds to TRBD2 (6 bases). CDR1 and CDR2 from the germline V gene are SGHTA and FQGNSA. Trimming took off 7 bases at V and 7 bases at J, with 20 bases between the two ends. This CDR3 is 15 amino acids long. The CDR3 sequence is CASTEVRASANEQFF. The CDR3 DNA reads TGTGCCAGCACCGAGGTCCGGGCTAGCGCGAATGAGCAGTTCTTC.

Many counts were recorded for this clonotype. This rearrangement joins TRBV10-2 to TRBJ2-3, with 8 nucleotides matching TRBD2. V dropped 6 bases and J dropped 1; count of bases not matched to a gene: 15. The germline V gene has CDR1 WSHSY and CDR2 SAAADI. This CDR3 has 18 amino acids. The CDR3 bases are TGCGCCAGCAGCCCCAGGGGAACAACTAGCGGCCGCACAGATACGCAGTATTTT. Its protein product is CASSPRGTTSGRTDTQYF.

In its sample, this clonotype was seen a few times. The genes are TRBV5-1 and TRBJ2-3; 8 nucleotides align to TRBD2. With V trimmed by 4 bases and J by 4 bases, 14 bases remained unmatched. Germline V gene data show CDR1 as SGHRS and CDR2 as YFSETQ. There are 17 residues in the CDR3. CDR3 in amino acids: CASSLKREIPFADTQYF. The CDR3 DNA is TGCGCCAGCAGCCTAAAGCGGGAGATACCTTTCGCAGATACGCAGTATTTT.

The count of this clonotype is one. This may come from a read error, since a much larger clone is one base off. The chain employs TRBV6-6 and TRBJ2-3, with D unclear. Per germline, CDR1 MNHNY and CDR2 SVGAGI (reference sequence). This CDR3 has 12 amino acids. CDR3 residues: CASSTPTDKQYF. The CDR3 nucleotides are TGTGCCAGCAGCACCCCAACAGATAAGCAGTATTTT.

This clonotype was seen ten or more times. The DNA for the CDR3 is TGCGCCAGCAGCTTCCAGCGGGAGTCAGATACGCAGTATTTT. Protein sequence: CASSFQRESDTQYF. The J gene is TRBJ2-3, the V gene TRBV5-1, with TRBD2 matching 8 bases. The germline V gene has CDR1 SGHRS and CDR2 YFSETQ. The CDR3 is 14 residues long. V gave up 2 bases and J gave up 4 bases; unmatched junction bases: 3. Supplemented by reference TRBV5-1 and TRBJ2-3, the full variable domain reads KAGVTQTPRYLIKTRGQQVTLSCSPISGHRSVSWYQQTPGQGLQFLFEYFSETQRNKGNFPGRFSGRQFSNSRSEMNVSTLELGDSALYLCASSFQRESDTQYFGPGTRLTVL.

This clonotype has a count of ten or more. Here the CDR3 DNA reads TGTGCCAGCAGTTTATATGGGGAGACCCAGTACTTC. Translated, it gives CASSLYGETQYF. The V call is TRBV28, the J call TRBJ2-5; D remains ambiguous. The V and J ends lost 1 base and 5 bases respectively, with 5 bases between them. There are 12 residues in the CDR3. The V gene's germline CDR1 is MDHEN and CDR2 SYDVKM. Complete variable domain (other parts from reference TRBV28 and TRBJ2-5): DVKVTQSSRYLVKRTGEKVFLECVQDMDHENMFWYRQDPGLGLRLIYFSYDVKMKEKGDIPEGYSVSREKKERFSLILESASTNQTSMYLCASSLYGETQYFGPGTRLLVL.

This clonotype was seen at least ten times. The rearrangement links TRBV20-1 to TRBJ1-1; D is perhaps TRBD1 (5 bases). Germline CDR1 reads DFQATT; CDR2 reads SNEGSKA (reference sequence). Trimming left V 3 bases short and J 4 bases short, with 18 bases between. This CDR3 is built from 15 residues. CDR3 amino acids: CSASRIRAGLTEAFF. DNA for the CDR3: TGCAGTGCTAGTAGAATTCGAGCAGGGCTCACTGAAGCTTTCTTT.

The chain joins TRBV12-3 or TRBV12-4 to TRBJ1-5; 10 bases match TRBD1. The junction had 3 bases not matched to a gene; V was cut back by 4 bases and J by 3 bases. The CDR3 covers 15 residues. CDR3: CASSSTGGYNQPQHF. DNA for the CDR3: TGTGCCAGCAGTTCGACAGGGGGCTACAATCAGCCCCAGCATTTT.

This clonotype has only one observation. The chain carries TRBV19 and TRBJ1-1; tentative D call: TRBD1 (6 bases). Germline values: CDR1 LNHDA, CDR2 SQIVND (reference sequence). The CDR3 contains 13 residues. Trimming took off 3 bases at V and 5 bases at J, with 10 bases between the two ends. The CDR3 DNA sequence: TGTGCCAGTAGTATTTGGGGGCGGACTGAAGCTTTCTTT. Translated, it gives CASSIWGRTEAFF.

This clonotype was seen only a few times. The V and J genes are TRBV4-1 and TRBJ2-1, with D possibly TRBD2 on 6 matching bases. Trimming stripped 2 bases from V and 8 bases from J, with 13 bases between. The CDR3 contains 14 residues. CDR1 and CDR2 (germline): MGHRA, YSYEKL. Here the CDR3 reads CASSQPGTHDEQFF. CDR3 nucleotides: TGCGCCAGCAGCCAACCCGGGACTCACGATGAGCAGTTCTTC.

This clonotype was found many times. The chain recombines TRBV5-1 with TRBJ2-3; 9 nucleotides agree with TRBD2. V was pared by 6 bases and J by 5 bases, with 16 bases of the junction left unmatched. Germline V gene data show CDR1 as SGHRS and CDR2 as YFSETQ. The CDR3 spans 17 residues. CDR3 in amino acids: CASTDTRLAVGGDTQYF. The CDR3 DNA reads TGCGCCAGCACCGACACAAGACTAGCGGTTGGGGGAGATACGCAGTATTTT.

V is TRBV12-3 or TRBV12-4 and J is TRBJ1-3; 8 bases line up with TRBD1. Losses at the gene ends were 5 bases for V and 4 bases for J; bases not matched to a gene: 10. The CDR3 is made up of 16 amino acids. CDR3 DNA: TGTGCCAGCAGTCACGATACGCGGACAGGGGGAAACACCATATATTTT. Encoded protein: CASSHDTRTGGNTIYF.

The table lists this clonotype with a few counts. The J gene is TRBJ2-1, the V gene TRBV12-3 or TRBV12-4, with 7 positions matching TRBD2. The CDR3 contains 14 residues. V shed 6 bases and J 6 bases; nucleotides not matched to a gene: 8. Here the CDR3 reads CASRSSGASNEQFF. CDR3 sequence (DNA): TGTGCCAGCAGGTCTAGCGGAGCCTCCAATGAGCAGTTCTTC.

Many counts were recorded for this clonotype. The genes are TRBV9 and TRBJ2-1; D may be TRBD2 (6 bases). This CDR3 contains 16 residues. CDR1 and CDR2 from the germline V gene are SGDLS and YYNGEE. The ends were cut back, 0 bases at V and 7 bases at J, with 17 bases in the middle. The CDR3 DNA follows: TGTGCCAGCAGCGTAGTCGGTGTGGGAGGTTATAATGAGCAGTTCTTC. It yields the protein CASSVVGVGGYNEQFF. Full variable domain (rest looked up from reference TRBV9 and TRBJ2-1): DSGVTQTPKHLITATGQRVTLRCSPRSGDLSVYWYQQSLDQGLQFLIQYYNGEERAKGNILERFSAQQFPDLHSELNLSSLELGDSALYFCASSVVGVGGYNEQFFGPGTRLTVL.

This clonotype occurred a few times. CDR3 coding DNA: TGTGCCAGCAGCTTATATCGGGTCGGGGTCTATGCAGGACTAGCCAAAAACATTCAGTACTTC. The encoded protein is CASSLYRVGVYAGLAKNIQYF. This chain joins TRBV11-2 and TRBJ2-4; tentatively, D is TRBD2 (5 bases). Trimming removed 2 bases from V and 0 bases from J, with 26 bases in between. CDR3 size: 21 residues. Germline V lookup: CDR1 SGHAT, CDR2 FQNNGV.

This clonotype was recorded many times. J is TRBJ2-1 and V is TRBV11-2, with D unresolved. The CDR3 covers 14 residues. Deletions cut 1 base from V and 2 bases from J, with 6 bases between. Looked up from germline, CDR1 is SGHAT and CDR2 is FQNNGV. The CDR3, as DNA: TGTGCCAGCAGCTTAGTCCGGGCCTACAATGAGCAGTTCTTC. It yields the protein CASSLVRAYNEQFF.

This clonotype was seen a handful of times. CDR3 nucleotides: TGCAGTGCTAGTCTTCGCACAGATACGCAGTATTTT. Its translation: CSASLRTDTQYF. The gene calls are TRBV20-1 and TRBJ2-3; no clear D gene. V lost 3 bases and J lost 1, with 5 bases in between. This CDR3 has 12 amino acids. Per the germline V gene, CDR1 is DFQATT and CDR2 is SNEGSKA (reference sequence).

As concerns this clonotype: Since a much larger clone is just one base distant, this may be a read error. The V gene is TRBV4-1, the J gene TRBJ2-2; D is unresolved. In germline, CDR1 is MGHRA, CDR2 YSYEKL. This CDR3 has 15 amino acids. The CDR3 DNA reads as TGCGCCAGCAGCCAAGACAGGATAAACATCGGGGAGCTGTTTTTT. Translating it yields CASSQDRINIGELFF.

The sample holds a few counts of this clonotype. This sequence joins TRBV20-1 and TRBJ2-6; D ambiguous. This CDR3 region has 15 residues. CDR1 and CDR2 from the germline V gene are DFQATT and SNEGSKA (reference sequence). CDR3 amino acids: CSAVDFTPGANVLTF. Here the CDR3 DNA reads TGCAGCGCAGTAGATTTCACCCCTGGGGCCAACGTCCTGACTTTC.

This clonotype occurred many times. The V and J genes are TRBV15 and TRBJ2-3, with TRBD2 matching 13 bases. Germline V CDR1 and CDR2: LNHNV, YYDKDF (reference sequence). V dropped 0 bases and J dropped 4; count of bases not matched to a gene: 10. There are 19 residues in the CDR3. CDR3 region: CATSRDLRLAGGTADTQYF. Written as DNA, the CDR3 is TGTGCCACCAGCAGAGACCTAAGACTAGCGGGAGGTACCGCAGATACGCAGTATTTT.